The entry that follows covers one T cell receptor beta chain sequence. Its antigen is not identified. This table comes from immunoSEQ multiplex PCR, and its TCRdb copy is limited to in-frame clones, with some not included. The data show approximately 100,000 clones, roughly 91% seen once. Germline V lookup: CDR1 MNHEY, CDR2 SVGAGI. V was pared by 8 bases and J by 1 base, with 11 bases between. This CDR3 is built from 13 residues. The sample is drawn from a study of siplizumab effects on memory and regulatory T cells. Broader study findings: Siplizumab significantly decreased alloreactive sequences from unstimulated CD4+ memory cells.

Sample: non-Treg CD4+ T cells sorted from blood. The receptor was derived from a human donor in good health. The rearrangement links TRBV6-5 to TRBJ1-2, with D unresolved. CDR3 coding DNA: TGTGCCAGCGGAAGACACGTTAACTATGGCTACACCTTC. It is translated as CASGRHVNYGYTF.